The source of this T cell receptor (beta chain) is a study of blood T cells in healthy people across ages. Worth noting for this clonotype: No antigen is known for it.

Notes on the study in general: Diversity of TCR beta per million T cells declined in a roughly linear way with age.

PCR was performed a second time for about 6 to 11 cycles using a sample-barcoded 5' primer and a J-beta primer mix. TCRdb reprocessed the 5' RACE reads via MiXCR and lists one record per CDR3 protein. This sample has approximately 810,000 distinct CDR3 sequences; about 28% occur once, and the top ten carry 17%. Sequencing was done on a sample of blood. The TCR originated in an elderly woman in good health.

CDR3 nucleotide sequence: TGTGCCAGCAGCCCAAACCGTCTCAGCTCCTACAATGAGCAGTTCTTC. Its translation: CASSPNRLSSYNEQFF. The chain is built from TRBV28 and TRBJ2-1; D unclear. This CDR3 comprises 16 residues. V lost 6 bases, J lost 0 bases, and 15 bases lay in between. Germline values: CDR1 MDHEN, CDR2 SYDVKM.